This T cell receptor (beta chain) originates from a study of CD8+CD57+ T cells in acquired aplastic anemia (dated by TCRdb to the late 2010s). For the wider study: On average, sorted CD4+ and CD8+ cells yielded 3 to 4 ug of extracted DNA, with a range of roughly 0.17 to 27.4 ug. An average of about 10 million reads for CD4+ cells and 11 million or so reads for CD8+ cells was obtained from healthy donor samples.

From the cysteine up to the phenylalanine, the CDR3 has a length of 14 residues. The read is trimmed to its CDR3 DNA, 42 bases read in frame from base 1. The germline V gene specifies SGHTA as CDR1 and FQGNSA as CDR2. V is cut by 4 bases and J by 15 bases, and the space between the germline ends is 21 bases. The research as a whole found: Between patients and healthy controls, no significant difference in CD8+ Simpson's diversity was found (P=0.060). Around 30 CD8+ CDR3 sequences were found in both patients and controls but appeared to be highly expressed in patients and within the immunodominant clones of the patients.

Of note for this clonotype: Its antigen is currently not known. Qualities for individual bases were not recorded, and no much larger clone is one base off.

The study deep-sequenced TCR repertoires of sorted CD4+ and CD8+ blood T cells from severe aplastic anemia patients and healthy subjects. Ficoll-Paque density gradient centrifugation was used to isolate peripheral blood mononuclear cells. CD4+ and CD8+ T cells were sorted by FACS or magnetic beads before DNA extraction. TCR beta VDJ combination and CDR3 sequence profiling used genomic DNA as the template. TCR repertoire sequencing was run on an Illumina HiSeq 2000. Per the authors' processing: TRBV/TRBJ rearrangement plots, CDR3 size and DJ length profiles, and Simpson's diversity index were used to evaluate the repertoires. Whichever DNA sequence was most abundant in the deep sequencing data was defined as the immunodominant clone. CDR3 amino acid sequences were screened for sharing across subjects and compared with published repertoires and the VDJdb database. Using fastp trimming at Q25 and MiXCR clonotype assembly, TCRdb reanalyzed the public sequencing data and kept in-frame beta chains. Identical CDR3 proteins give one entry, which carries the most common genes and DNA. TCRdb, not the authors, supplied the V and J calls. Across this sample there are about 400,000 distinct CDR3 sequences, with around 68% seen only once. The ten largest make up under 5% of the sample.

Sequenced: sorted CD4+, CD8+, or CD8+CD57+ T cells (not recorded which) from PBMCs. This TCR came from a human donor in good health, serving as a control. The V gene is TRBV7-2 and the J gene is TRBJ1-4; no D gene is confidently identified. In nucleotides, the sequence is TGTGCCAGCAGCTACCAAAACAGCGGGGAGTTATTGTTTTTT. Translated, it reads CASSYQNSGELLFF. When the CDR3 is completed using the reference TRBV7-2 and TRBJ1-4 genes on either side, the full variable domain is GAGVSQSPSNKVTEKGKDVELRCDPISGHTALYWYRQSLGQGLEFLIYFQGNSAPDKSGLPSDRFSAERTGGSVSTLTIQRTQQEDSAVYLCASSYQNSGELLFFGSGTQLSVL.